What follows describes a single T cell receptor (beta chain). Its antigen is not known. These data belong to a study of cytomegalovirus exposure and HLA in healthy donors. V gave up 0 bases and J gave up 7 bases, with 13 bases separating them. CDR1 SGHTA and CDR2 FQGNSA come from the germline V gene. This CDR3 contains 14 residues. Whole-study results and caveats: Sequences of the TCR beta chain were said to predict the HLA-A and HLA-B alleles of most subjects accurately.

Researchers ran the PCR with 60 Vbeta and 13 Jbeta primers. TCRdb's table, derived via immunoSEQ multiplex PCR, lists solely in-frame clones and lacks some. Its listing shows about 140,000 clones. The receptor was isolated from a male donor in good health and CMV-seronegative. The gene calls are TRBV7-2 and TRBJ2-7, with D maybe TRBD2 (5 bases). Sequencing was done on a sample of PBMCs. The DNA of the CDR3 is TGTGCCAGCAGCTTAGCCAGGCACTCGGGGGAGCAGTACTTC. It specifies CASSLARHSGEQYF. The full variable domain, in which reference TRBV7-2 and TRBJ2-7 provide the parts outside the CDR3, is GAGVSQSPSNKVTEKGKDVELRCDPISGHTALYWYRQSLGQGLEFLIYFQGNSAPDKSGLPSDRFSAERTGGSVSTLTIQRTQQEDSAVYLCASSLARHSGEQYFGPGTRLTVT.